This record concerns one T cell receptor (beta chain) sequence. The sample belongs to a study of blood T cell repertoires in COVID-19. The overall study: Acute-phase and convalescent COVID-19 samples originated in the United States, Italy and Spain. PBMCs, B-cell-depleted T cells, or T cells provided the cDNA or gDNA that made up the material.

The ends were cut back, 4 bases at V and 14 bases at J, with 16 bases in the middle. The germline V gene has CDR1 SNHLY and CDR2 FYNNEI. This CDR3 is 12 amino acids long. Original methodology: Using reference gene primer amplification, nucleated cell counts were estimated. Sequencing used immunoSEQ multiplex PCR; TCRdb keeps in-frame clones, though not all of them. V, J and clone size reflect that table, while D and trimming were determined from the DNA. The table lists tens of thousands of clones, under 85% of them singletons. V is TRBV2 and J is TRBJ2-3; tentatively, D is TRBD2 (5 bases). The TCR was taken from a man between 65 and 85 years old with active COVID-19. Sequencing was carried out using peripheral blood. The CDR3 DNA is TGTGCCAGCAGTGTAATGGACCCCCGGGGGTATTTT. Translation gives CASSVMDPRGYF.